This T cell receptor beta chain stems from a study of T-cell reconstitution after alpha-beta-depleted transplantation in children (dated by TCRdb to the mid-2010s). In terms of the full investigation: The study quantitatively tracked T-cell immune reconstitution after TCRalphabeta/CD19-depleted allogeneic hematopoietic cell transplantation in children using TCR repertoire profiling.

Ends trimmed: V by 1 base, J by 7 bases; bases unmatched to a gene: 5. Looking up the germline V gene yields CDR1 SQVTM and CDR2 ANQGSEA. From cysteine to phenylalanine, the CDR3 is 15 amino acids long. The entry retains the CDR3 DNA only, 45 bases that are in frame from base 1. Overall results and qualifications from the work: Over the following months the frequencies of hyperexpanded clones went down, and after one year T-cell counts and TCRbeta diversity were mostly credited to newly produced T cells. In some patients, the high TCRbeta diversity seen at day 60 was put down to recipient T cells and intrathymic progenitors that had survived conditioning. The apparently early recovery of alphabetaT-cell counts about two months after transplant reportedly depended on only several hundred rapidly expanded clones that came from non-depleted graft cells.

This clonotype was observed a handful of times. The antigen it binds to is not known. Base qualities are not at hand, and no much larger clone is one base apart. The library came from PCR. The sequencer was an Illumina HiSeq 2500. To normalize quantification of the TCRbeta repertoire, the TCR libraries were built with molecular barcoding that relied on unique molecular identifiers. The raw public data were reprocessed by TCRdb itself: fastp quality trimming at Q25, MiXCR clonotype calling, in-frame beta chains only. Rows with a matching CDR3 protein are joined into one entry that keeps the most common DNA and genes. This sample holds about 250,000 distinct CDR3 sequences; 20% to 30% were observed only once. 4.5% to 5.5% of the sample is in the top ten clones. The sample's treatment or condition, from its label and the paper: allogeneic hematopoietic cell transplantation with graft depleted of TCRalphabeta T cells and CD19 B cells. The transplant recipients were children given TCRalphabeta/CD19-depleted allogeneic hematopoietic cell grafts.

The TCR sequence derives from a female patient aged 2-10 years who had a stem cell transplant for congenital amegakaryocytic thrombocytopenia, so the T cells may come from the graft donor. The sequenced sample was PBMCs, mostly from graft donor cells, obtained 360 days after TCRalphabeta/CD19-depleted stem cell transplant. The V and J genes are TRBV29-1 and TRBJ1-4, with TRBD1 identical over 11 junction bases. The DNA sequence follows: TGCAGCGTTGAAGGCTGGGACAGGGGGATTGAAAAACTGTTTTTT. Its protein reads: CSVEGWDRGIEKLFF.